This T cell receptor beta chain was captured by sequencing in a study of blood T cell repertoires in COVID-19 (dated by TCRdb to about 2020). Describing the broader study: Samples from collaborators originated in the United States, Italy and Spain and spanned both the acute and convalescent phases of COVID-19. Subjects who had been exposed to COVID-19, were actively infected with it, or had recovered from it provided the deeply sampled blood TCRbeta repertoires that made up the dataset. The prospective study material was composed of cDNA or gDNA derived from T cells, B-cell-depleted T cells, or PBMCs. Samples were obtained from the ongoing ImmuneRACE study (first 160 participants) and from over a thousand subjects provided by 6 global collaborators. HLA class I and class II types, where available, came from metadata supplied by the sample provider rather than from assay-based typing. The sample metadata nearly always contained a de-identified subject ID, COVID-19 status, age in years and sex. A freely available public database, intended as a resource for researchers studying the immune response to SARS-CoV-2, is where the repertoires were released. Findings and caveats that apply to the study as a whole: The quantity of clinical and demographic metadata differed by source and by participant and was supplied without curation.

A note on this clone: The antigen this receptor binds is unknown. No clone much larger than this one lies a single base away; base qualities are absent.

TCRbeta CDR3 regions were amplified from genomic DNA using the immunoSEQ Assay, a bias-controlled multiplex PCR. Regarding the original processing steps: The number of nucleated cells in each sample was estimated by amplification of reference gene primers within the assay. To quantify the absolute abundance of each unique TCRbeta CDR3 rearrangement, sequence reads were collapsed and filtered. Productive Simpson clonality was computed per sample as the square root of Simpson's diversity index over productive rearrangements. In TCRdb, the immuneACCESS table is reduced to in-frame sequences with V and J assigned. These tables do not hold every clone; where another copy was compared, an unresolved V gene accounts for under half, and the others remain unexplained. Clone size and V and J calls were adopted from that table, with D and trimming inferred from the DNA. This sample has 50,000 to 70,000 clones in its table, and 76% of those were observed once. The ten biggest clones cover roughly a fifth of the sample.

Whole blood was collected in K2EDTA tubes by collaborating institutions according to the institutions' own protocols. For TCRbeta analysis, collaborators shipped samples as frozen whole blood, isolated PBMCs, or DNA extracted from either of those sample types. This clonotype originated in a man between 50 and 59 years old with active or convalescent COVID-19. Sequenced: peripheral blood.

The CDR3 here reads CASRGAGASYNEQFF. The nucleotide sequence reads TGTGCCAGCAGGGGAGCGGGAGCTTCCTACAATGAGCAGTTCTTC. The rearrangement joined TRBV5-4 to TRBJ2-1; TRBD2 agrees with 8 junctional bases. The junction shows trimming of 5 bases on V and 1 base on J, and the gene matches do not reach 5 bases of it. CDR1 and CDR2 were assigned from the germline V gene (reference sequence) as SGHNT and YYREEE. From cysteine to phenylalanine, the CDR3 is 15 amino acids long. CDR3 DNA only is kept here, 45 bases in frame from base 1.